The entry below describes one T cell receptor beta chain. The data are from a study of T cell responses to AZD1222 COVID-19 vaccine. Germline CDR1 is SGHNT and CDR2 is YYREEE (reference sequence). CDR3 size: 15 residues. With 2 bases clipped from V and 1 base from J, the junction kept 2 bases outside the gene matches. Produced via immunoSEQ multiplex PCR; TCRdb's table is partial and in-frame only. The table has approximately 150,000 clones, 92% seen once. This sample comprised peripheral blood, obtained 28 days after the second AZD1222 dose. This receptor was identified in an adult who received the AZD1222 COVID-19 vaccine. The chain has TRBV5-4 and TRBJ1-1; 10 bases match TRBD1. CDR3 sequence (DNA): TGTGCCAGCAGCTTCGGGACAGGGGAGAACACTGAAGCTTTCTTT. It codes for CASSFGTGENTEAFF.